A single sample is the source of the 13 T cell receptor beta chains below, sequenced in a study of blood T cell repertoires in COVID-19. Sequencing used immunoSEQ multiplex PCR; TCRdb keeps in-frame clones, though not all of them. The table has about 60,000 clones, 89% seen once. The sample consisted of peripheral blood. The origin of the receptors is a woman aged 55 to 70 with active COVID-19.

The chain uses TRBV5-1 and TRBJ2-3; 8 positions agree with TRBD2. V shed 0 bases and J 3 bases; nucleotides not matched to a gene: 6. The germline CDR1 and CDR2 sequences are SGHRS and YFSETQ. This CDR3 has 16 amino acids. The chain's CDR3 is CASSLAGGGRTDTQYF. CDR3 in DNA: TGCGCCAGCAGCTTGGCCGGGGGGGGGCGGACAGATACGCAGTATTTT.

The chain combines TRBV5-6 with TRBJ1-6; 10 nucleotides match TRBD1. The CDR3 length is 16 residues. The J segment lost 6 bases and the V segment lost 4 bases, leaving 7 bases of the junction unmatched. From germline, CDR1 is SGHDT and CDR2 YYEEEE. Here the CDR3 reads CASSPRQGAVNSPLHF. The CDR3, as DNA: TGTGCCAGCAGCCCAAGACAGGGGGCAGTTAATTCACCCCTCCACTTT.

Worth noting for this clone: This specimen includes other DNA sequences encoding the same CDR3. This chain joins TRBV5-1 and TRBJ2-5; D is perhaps TRBD1 (6 bases). Trimming took 3 bases from V and 1 from J, leaving 10 bases between them. CDR3 size: 14 residues. From germline, CDR1 is SGHRS and CDR2 YFSETQ. The CDR3 reads CASSSGQFQETQYF. CDR3 DNA sequence: TGCGCCAGCAGCTCGGGACAATTCCAAGAGACCCAGTACTTC.

The CDR3 loop reads CASSRRGAPTGELFF. CDR3 DNA: TGTGCCAGTAGCCGCCGGGGGGCGCCAACCGGGGAGCTGTTTTTT. The chain combines TRBV19 with TRBJ2-2; D may be TRBD2 (7 bases). There are 15 residues in the CDR3. Per germline, CDR1 LNHDA and CDR2 SQIVND (reference sequence). V lost 6 bases to trimming and J lost 5 bases, with 16 bases between them.

This chain connects TRBV5-1 to TRBJ1-2; 10 positions match TRBD1. The CDR3 loop spans 15 amino acids. Trimming cost V 3 bases and J 3 bases; bases outside gene matches: 5. The germline V gene has CDR1 SGHRS and CDR2 YFSETQ. CDR3 residues: CASSSTGGADYGYTF. The CDR3 DNA sequence: TGCGCCAGCAGCTCGACAGGGGGCGCGGACTATGGCTACACCTTC.

This clone has a handful of counts. Other DNA variants within this sample encode the same CDR3. This rearrangement joins TRBV10-3 to TRBJ1-2; D might be TRBD1 (6 bases). Germline V CDR1 and CDR2: ENHRY, SYGVKD. Deletions cut 6 bases from V and 4 bases from J, with 12 bases between. This CDR3 spans 13 amino acids. The CDR3 bases are TGTGCCATCAGCGAAACAGGGCGCTATGGCTACACCTTC. Translated, it gives CAISETGRYGYTF.

V and J are TRBV10-3 and TRBJ2-2; 9 bases map to TRBD2. The germline V gene has CDR1 ENHRY and CDR2 SYGVKD. The V segment lost 5 bases and the J segment 6 bases; nucleotides outside the gene matches: 7. This CDR3 region has 15 residues. The CDR3 region is CAISWEGLAAGELFF. The CDR3 bases are TGTGCCATCAGTTGGGAGGGACTAGCAGCCGGGGAGCTGTTTTTT.

The chain uses TRBV5-4 and TRBJ2-1; 11 bases are a match to TRBD2. The CDR3 is 17 amino acids. V gave up 3 bases and J gave up 7 bases; unmatched junction bases: 12. Germline V gene lookup returns CDR1 SGHNT and CDR2 YYREEE (reference sequence). The CDR3 region is CASSSKELAGAHNEQFF. The CDR3 bases are TGTGCCAGCAGCTCTAAAGAACTAGCGGGGGCCCATAATGAGCAGTTCTTC.

J is TRBJ2-2 and V is TRBV6-5; 8 nucleotides align to TRBD1. The CDR3 loop spans 15 amino acids. V lost 6 bases to trimming and J lost 5 bases; unmatched junction nucleotides: 8. The V gene's germline CDR1 is MNHEY and CDR2 SVGAGI. The CDR3 sequence is CASRPPGGATGELFF. CDR3 DNA sequence: TGTGCCAGCAGACCGCCAGGGGGCGCGACCGGGGAGCTGTTTTTT.

CDR3 in DNA: TGCGCCAGCAGCCAACTACGGACAGCTTCCTACGAGCAGTACTTC. Translation: CASSQLRTASYEQYF. This chain joins TRBV4-3 and TRBJ2-7; possibly TRBD1 for D (6 bases). Trimming shortened V by 2 bases and J by 1 base, and 12 bases separated the two germline ends. This CDR3 region has 15 residues. Germline V gives CDR1 LGHNA, CDR2 YSLEER.

The J gene is TRBJ1-6, the V gene TRBV2; tentatively, D is TRBD1 (6 bases). Trimming pared 4 bases from V and 10 bases from J, leaving 17 bases between. CDR3 length equals 15 residues. The germline gives CDR1 SNHLY, CDR2 FYNNEI. The CDR3 reads CASSAAGRGKSPLHF. The CDR3 DNA follows: TGTGCCAGCAGTGCGGCTGGCAGGGGAAAGTCACCCCTCCACTTT.

V usage is TRBV3-1 (or the pseudogene TRBV3-2) and J usage is TRBJ1-3, with D possibly matching TRBD1 (5 bases). Germline CDR1 reads LGHDT; CDR2 reads YNNKEL (reference sequence). V lost 3 bases to trimming and J lost 4 bases, with 16 bases between them. The CDR3 totals 16 residues. The CDR3 here is CASSQQRGTSGNTIYF. The CDR3 bases are TGTGCCAGCAGCCAGCAAAGAGGGACTTCAGGAAACACCATATATTTT.

In regard to this clone: Different DNA sequences within this sample yield the same CDR3. The gene calls are TRBV14 and TRBJ2-5; TRBD2 matches at 15 bases. Germline values: CDR1 SGHDN, CDR2 FVKESK. The ends lost 0 bases at V and 4 bases at J; junction bases unmatched: 3. The CDR3 sequence is 17 residues long. The DNA of the CDR3 is TGTGCCAGCAGCCAAGACGGACTAGCGGGAGGGAGAGAGACCCAGTACTTC. Translation: CASSQDGLAGGRETQYF.